This T cell receptor (beta chain) was observed in a study of blood T cell repertoires in COVID-19. Study-level information: PBMCs, B-cell-depleted T cells, or T cells were the source of the cDNA or gDNA that made up the material.

V shed 5 bases, J shed 1 base, and the junction held 4 bases outside the gene matches. Looked up from germline, CDR1 is SGHRS and CDR2 is YFSETQ. The CDR3 covers 14 residues. This clone was observed once. TCRdb's table, derived via immunoSEQ multiplex PCR, lists solely in-frame clones and lacks some. The data show over 130,000 clones, with more than 75% seen just once and more than 2% held by the top ten. This TCR came from an older man with acute or convalescent COVID-19. V usage is TRBV5-1 and J usage is TRBJ2-5; 8 bases align to TRBD2. Material for sequencing was peripheral blood. CDR3 loop: CASRDTSGQETQYF. CDR3 DNA sequence: TGCGCCAGCAGGGACACTAGCGGCCAAGAGACCCAGTACTTC. The whole variable domain, remainder taken from reference TRBV5-1 and TRBJ2-5, is KAGVTQTPRYLIKTRGQQVTLSCSPISGHRSVSWYQQTPGQGLQFLFEYFSETQRNKGNFPGRFSGRQFSNSRSEMNVSTLELGDSALYLCASRDTSGQETQYFGPGTRLLVL.